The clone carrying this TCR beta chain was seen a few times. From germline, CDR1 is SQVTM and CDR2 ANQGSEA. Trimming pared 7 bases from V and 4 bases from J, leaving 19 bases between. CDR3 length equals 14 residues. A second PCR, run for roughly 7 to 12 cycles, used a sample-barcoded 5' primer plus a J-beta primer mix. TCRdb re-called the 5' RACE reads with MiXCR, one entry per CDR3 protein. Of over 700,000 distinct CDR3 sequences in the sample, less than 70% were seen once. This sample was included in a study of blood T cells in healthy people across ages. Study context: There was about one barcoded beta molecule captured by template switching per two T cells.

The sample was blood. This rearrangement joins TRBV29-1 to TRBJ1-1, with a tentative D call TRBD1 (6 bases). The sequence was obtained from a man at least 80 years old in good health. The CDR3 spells CSGLGQNRGTEAFF. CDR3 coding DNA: TGCAGCGGGCTCGGACAGAACCGAGGCACTGAAGCTTTCTTT.